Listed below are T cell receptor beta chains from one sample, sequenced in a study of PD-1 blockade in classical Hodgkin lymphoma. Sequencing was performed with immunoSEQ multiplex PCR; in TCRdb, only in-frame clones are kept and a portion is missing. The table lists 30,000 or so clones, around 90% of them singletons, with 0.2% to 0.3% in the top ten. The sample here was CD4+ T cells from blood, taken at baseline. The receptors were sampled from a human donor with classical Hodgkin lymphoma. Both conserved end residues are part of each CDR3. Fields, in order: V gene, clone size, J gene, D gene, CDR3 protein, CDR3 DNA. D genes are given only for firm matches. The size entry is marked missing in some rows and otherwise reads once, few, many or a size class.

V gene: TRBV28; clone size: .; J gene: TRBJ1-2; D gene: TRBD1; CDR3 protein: CASRDRGPYGYTF; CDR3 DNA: TGTGCCAGCCGGGACAGGGGCCCCTATGGCTACACCTTC
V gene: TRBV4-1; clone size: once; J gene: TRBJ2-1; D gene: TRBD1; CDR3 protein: CASSQAGTGLYEQFF; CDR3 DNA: TGCGCCAGCAGCCAAGCCGGGACAGGGTTGTATGAGCAGTTCTTC
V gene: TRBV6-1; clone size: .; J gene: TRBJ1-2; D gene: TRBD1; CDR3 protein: CASSEQPTGSNYGYTF; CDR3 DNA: TGTGCCAGCAGTGAACAGCCGACAGGGTCCAACTATGGCTACACCTTC
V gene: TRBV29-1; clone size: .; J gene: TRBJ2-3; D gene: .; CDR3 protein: CSDEDTQYF; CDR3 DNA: TGCAGCGATGAAGATACGCAGTATTTT
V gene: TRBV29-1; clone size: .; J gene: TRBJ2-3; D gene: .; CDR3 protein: CSVGGIRTDTQYF; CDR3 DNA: TGCAGCGTTGGGGGGATACGCACAGATACGCAGTATTTT
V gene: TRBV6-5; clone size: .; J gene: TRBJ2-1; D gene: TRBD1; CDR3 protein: CASSPGQGYNEQFF; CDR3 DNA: TGTGCCAGCAGTCCGGGACAGGGCTACAATGAGCAGTTCTTC
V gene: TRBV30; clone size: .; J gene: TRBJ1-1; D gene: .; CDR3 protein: CACGSGEAFF; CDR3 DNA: TGTGCCTGTGGGTCCGGGGAAGCTTTCTTT
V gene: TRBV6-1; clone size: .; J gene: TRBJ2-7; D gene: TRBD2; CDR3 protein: CASSTGTSAYEQYF; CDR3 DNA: TGTGCCAGCAGCACCGGGACTAGTGCCTACGAGCAGTACTTC
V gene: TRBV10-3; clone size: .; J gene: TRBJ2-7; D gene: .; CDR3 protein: CAISEGAFREIHEQYF; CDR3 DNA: TGTGCCATCAGTGAAGGGGCATTTCGGGAAATCCACGAGCAGTACTTC
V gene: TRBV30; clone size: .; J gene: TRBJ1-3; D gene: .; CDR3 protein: CAWRGAPSGNTIYF; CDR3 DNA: TGTGCCTGGAGGGGAGCGCCCTCTGGAAACACCATATATTTT
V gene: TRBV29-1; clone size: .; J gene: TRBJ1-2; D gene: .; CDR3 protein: CSAGTGSSSGYTF; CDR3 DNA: TGCAGCGCGGGAACAGGGAGCTCTTCTGGCTACACCTTC
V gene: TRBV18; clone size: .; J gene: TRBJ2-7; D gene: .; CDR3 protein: CASSPPAGGYEQYF; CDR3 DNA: TGTGCCAGCTCACCACCAGCCGGCGGTTACGAGCAGTACTTC